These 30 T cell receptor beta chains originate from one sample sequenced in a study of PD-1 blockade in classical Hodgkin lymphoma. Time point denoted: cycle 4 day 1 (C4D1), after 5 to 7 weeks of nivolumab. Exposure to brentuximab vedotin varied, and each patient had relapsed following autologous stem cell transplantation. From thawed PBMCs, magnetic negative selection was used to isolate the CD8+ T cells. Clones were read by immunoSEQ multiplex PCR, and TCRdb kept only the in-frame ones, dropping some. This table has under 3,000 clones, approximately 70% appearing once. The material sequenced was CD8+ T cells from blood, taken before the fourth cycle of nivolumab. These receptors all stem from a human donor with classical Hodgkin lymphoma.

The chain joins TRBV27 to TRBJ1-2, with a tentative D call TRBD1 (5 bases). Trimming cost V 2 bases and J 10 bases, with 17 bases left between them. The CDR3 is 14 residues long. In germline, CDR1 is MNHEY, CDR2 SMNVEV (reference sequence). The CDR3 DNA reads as TGTGCCAGCAGTTTAGGGGGATCCGCCAAACTCTACACCTTC. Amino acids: CASSLGGSAKLYTF.

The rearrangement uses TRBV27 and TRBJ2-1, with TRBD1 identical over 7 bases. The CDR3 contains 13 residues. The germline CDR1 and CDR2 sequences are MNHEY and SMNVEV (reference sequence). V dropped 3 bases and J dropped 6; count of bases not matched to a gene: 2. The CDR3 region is CASSLDRSNEQFF. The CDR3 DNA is TGTGCCAGCAGTTTGGACAGGAGCAATGAGCAGTTCTTC.

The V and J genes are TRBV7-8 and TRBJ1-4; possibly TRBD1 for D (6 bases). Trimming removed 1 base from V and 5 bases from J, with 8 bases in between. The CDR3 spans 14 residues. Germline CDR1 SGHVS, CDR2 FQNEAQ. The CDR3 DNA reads TGTGCCAGCAGCTTAGGTCAGGGGAATGAAAAACTGTTTTTT. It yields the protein CASSLGQGNEKLFF. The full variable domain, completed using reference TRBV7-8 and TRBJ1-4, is GAGVSQSPRYKVAKRGQDVALRCDPISGHVSLFWYQQALGQGPEFLTYFQNEAQLDKSGLPSDRFFAERPEGSVSTLKIQRTQQEDSAVYLCASSLGQGNEKLFFGSGTQLSVL.

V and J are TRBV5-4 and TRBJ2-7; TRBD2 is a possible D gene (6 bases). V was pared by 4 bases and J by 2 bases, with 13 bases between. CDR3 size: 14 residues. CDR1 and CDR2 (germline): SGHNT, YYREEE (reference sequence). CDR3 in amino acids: CASSIGTAPYEQYF. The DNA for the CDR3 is TGTGCCAGCAGCATCGGGACTGCCCCCTACGAGCAGTACTTC.

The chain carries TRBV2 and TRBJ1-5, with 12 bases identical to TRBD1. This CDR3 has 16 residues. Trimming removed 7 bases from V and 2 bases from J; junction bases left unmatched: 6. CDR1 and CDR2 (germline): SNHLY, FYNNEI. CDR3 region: CASKGQGAIGNQPQHF. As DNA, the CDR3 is TGTGCCAGCAAGGGACAGGGGGCTATTGGCAATCAGCCCCAGCATTTT.

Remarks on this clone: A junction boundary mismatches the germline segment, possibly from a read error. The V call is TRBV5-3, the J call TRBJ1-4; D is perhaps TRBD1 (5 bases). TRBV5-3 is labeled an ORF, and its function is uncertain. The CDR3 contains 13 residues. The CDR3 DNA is TGTGCCAGCAGCTACACAGGAAATGAAAAACTGTTTTTT. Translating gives CASSYTGNEKLFF.

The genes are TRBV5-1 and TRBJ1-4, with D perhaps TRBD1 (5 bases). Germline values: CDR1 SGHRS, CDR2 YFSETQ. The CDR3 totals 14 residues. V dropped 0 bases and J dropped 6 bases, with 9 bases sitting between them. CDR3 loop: CASSLGQTHEKLFF. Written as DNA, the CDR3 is TGCGCCAGCAGCTTGGGACAGACCCATGAAAAACTGTTTTTT.

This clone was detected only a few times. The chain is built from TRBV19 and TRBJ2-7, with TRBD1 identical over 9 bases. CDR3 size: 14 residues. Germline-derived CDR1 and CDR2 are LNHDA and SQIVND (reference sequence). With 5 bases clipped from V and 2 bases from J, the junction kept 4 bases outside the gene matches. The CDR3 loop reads CASSGRQGAYEQYF. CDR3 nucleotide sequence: TGTGCCAGTAGTGGGCGACAGGGGGCCTACGAGCAGTACTTC. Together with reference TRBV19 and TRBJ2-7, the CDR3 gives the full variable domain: DGGITQSPKYLFRKEGQNVTLSCEQNLNHDAMYWYRQDPGQGLRLIYYSQIVNDFQKGDIAEGYSVSREKKESFPLTVTSAQKNPTAFYLCASSGRQGAYEQYFGPGTRLTVT.

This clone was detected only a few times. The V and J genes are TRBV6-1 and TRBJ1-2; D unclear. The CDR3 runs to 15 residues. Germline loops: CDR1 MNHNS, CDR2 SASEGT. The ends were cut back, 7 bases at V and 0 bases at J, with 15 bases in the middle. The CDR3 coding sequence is TGTGCCAGCAATCCTCAGATAGATTCTAACTATGGCTACACCTTC. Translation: CASNPQIDSNYGYTF.

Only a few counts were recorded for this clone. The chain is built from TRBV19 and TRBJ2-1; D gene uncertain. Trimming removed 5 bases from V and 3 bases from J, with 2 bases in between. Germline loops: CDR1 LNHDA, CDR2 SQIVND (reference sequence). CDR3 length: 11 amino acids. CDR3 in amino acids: CASSDYNEQFF. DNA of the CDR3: TGTGCCAGTAGTGACTACAATGAGCAGTTCTTC.

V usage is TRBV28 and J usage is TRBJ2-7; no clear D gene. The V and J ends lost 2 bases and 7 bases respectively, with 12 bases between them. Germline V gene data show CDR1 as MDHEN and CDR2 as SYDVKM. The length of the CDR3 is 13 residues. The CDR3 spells CASSLKGSYEQYF. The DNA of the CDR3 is TGTGCCAGCAGTTTAAAGGGATCATATGAGCAGTACTTC.

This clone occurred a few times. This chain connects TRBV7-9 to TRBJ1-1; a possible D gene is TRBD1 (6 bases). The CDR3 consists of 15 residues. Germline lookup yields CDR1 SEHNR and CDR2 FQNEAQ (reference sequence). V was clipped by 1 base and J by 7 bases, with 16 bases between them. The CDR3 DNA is TGTGCCAGCAGCTTAGGGGCAGGGGCCTCCAGTGAAGCTTTCTTT. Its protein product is CASSLGAGASSEAFF.

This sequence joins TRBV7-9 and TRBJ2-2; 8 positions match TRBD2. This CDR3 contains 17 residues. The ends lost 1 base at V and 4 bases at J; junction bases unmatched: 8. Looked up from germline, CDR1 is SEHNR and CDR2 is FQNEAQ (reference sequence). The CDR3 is CASSLGPSGLLTGELFF. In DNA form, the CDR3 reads TGTGCCAGCAGCTTAGGGCCTAGCGGGCTACTCACCGGGGAGCTGTTTTTT. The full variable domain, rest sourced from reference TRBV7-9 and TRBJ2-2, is DTGVSQNPRHKITKRGQNVTFRCDPISEHNRLYWYRQTLGQGPEFLTYFQNEAQLEKSRLLSDRFSAERPKGSFSTLEIQRTEQGDSAMYLCASSLGPSGLLTGELFFGEGSRLTVL.

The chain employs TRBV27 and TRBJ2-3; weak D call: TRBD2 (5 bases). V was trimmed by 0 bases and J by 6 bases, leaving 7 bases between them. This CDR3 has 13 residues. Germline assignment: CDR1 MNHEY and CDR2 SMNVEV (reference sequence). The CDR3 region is CASSLSRGDTQYF. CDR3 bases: TGTGCCAGCAGTTTATCGCGAGGGGATACGCAGTATTTT.

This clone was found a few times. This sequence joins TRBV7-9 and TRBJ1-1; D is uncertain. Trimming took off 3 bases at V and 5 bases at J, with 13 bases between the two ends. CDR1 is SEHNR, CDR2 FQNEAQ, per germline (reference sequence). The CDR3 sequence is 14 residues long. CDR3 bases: TGTGCCAGCAGCTTCGAGGGCATAGTAACTGAAGCTTTCTTT. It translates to CASSFEGIVTEAFF.

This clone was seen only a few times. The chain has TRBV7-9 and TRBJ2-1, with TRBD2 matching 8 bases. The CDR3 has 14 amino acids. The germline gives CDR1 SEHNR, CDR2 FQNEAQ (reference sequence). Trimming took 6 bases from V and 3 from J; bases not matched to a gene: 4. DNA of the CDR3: TGTGCCAGCAGTCCCGGGACTAGCTACAATGAGCAGTTCTTC. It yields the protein CASSPGTSYNEQFF.

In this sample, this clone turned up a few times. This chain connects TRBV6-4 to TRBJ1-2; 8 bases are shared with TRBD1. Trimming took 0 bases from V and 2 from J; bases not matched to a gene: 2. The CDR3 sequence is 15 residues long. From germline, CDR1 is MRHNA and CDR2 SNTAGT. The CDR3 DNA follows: TGTGCCAGCAGTGACTCGGGGGACAGGAACTATGGCTACACCTTC. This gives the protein CASSDSGDRNYGYTF.

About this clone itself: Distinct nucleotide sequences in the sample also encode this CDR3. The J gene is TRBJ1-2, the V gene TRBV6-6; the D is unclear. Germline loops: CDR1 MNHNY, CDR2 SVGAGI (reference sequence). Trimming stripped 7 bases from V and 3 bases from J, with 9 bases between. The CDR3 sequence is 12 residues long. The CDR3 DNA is TGTGCCAGCAAAAGAGAGGACTATGGCTACACCTTC. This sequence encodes CASKREDYGYTF.

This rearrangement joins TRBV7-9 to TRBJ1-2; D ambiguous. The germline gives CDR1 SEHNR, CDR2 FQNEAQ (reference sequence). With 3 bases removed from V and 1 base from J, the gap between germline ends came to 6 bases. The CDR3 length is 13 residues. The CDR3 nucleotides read TGTGCCAGCAGCTTGCGGGATAACTATGGCTACACCTTC. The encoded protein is CASSLRDNYGYTF.

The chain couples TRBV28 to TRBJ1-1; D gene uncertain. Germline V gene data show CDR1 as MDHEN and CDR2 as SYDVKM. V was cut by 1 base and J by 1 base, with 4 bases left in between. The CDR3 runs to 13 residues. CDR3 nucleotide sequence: TGTGCCAGCAGTTTATTGGCGAACACTGAAGCTTTCTTT. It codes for CASSLLANTEAFF.

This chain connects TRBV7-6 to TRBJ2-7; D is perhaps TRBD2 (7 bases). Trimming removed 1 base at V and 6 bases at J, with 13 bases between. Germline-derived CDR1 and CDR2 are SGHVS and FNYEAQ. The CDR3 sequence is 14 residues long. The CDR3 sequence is CASSLVGGRGEQYF. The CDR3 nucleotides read TGTGCCAGCAGCTTAGTCGGGGGGCGCGGCGAGCAGTACTTC.

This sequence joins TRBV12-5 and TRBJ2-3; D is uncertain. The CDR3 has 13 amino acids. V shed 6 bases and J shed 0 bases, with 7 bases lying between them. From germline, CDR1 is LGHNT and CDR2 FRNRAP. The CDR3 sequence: CASGRPSTDTQYF. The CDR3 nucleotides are TGTGCTAGTGGCCGCCCGAGCACAGATACGCAGTATTTT.

Here the CDR3 DNA reads TGTGCCAGCAGCTTAACAGCGGGGGGGCCCATCGATGAGCAGTTCTTC. Translation: CASSLTAGGPIDEQFF. The rearrangement links TRBV7-3 to TRBJ2-1, with 10 bases fitting TRBD2. The J segment lost 8 bases and the V segment lost 0 bases, leaving 7 bases of the junction unmatched. The CDR3 covers 16 residues. Germline V gene lookup returns CDR1 SGHTA and CDR2 FQGTGA.

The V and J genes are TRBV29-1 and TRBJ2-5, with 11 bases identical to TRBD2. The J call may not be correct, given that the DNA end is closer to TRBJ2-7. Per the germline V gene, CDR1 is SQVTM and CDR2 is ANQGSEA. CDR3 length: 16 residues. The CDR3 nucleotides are TGCAGCGTTGAAGTCACTAGCGGGGGTCTACCCTACGAGCAGTACTTC. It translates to CSVEVTSGGLPYEQYF.

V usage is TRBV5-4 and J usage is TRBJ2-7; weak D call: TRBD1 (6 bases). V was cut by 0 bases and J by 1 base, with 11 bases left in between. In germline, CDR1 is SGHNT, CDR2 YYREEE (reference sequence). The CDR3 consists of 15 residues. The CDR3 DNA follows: TGTGCCAGCAGCTTGGGTTCGGACAGATCCTACGAGCAGTACTTC. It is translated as CASSLGSDRSYEQYF.

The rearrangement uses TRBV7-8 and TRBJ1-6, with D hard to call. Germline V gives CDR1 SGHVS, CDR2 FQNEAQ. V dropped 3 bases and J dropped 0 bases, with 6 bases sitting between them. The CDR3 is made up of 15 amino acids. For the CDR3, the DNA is TGTGCCAGCAGCTTTGGGAGCTCCTATAATTCACCCCTCCACTTT. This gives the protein CASSFGSSYNSPLHF.

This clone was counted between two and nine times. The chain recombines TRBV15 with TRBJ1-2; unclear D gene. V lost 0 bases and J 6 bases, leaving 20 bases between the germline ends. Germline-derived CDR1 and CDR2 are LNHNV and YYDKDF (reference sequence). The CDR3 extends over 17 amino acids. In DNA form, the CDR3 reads TGTGCCACCAGCAGAGATTACGGCACAAATGTTGCGCATGGCTACACCTTC. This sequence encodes CATSRDYGTNVAHGYTF.

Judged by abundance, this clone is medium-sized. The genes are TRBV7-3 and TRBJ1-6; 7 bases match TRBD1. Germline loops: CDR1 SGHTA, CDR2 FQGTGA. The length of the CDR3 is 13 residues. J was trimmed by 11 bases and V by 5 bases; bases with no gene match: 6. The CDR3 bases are TGTGCCAGCAGCGCCTACAGGGGAGCACCCCTCCACTTT. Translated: CASSAYRGAPLHF.

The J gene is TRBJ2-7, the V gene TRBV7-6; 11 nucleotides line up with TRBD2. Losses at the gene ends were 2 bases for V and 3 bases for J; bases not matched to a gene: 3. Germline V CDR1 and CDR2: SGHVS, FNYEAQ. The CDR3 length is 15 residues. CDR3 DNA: TGTGCCAGCAGCTTAATAGCGGGGGGGCTCTACGAGCAGTACTTC. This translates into CASSLIAGGLYEQYF.

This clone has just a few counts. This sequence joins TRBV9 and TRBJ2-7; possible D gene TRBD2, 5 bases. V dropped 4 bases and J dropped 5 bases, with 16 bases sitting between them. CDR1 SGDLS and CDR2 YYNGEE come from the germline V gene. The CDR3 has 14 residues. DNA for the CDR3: TGTGCCAGCAGCCCGCCTCGGGGTAGGGACGAGCAGTACTTC. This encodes CASSPPRGRDEQYF.